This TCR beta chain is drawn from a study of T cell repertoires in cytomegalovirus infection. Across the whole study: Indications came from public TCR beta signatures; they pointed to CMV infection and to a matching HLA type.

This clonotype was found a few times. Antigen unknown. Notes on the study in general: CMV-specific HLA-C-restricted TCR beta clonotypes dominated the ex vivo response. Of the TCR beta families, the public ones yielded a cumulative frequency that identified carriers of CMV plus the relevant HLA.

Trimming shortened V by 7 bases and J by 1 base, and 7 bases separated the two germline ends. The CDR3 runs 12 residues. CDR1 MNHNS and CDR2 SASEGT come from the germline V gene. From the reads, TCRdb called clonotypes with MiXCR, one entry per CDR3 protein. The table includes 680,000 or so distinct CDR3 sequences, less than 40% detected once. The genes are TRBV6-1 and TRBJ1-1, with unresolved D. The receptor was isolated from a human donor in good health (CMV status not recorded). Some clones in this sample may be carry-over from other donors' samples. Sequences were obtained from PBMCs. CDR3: CASTRANTEAFF. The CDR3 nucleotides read TGTGCCAGCACACGGGCGAACACTGAAGCTTTCTTT.